Presented here are 6 T cell receptor beta chains from one specimen sequenced in a study of shared clonotypes between healthy human individuals. CD45RO-negative, CCR7-positively selected cells formed the naive CD8 fraction, excluding terminally differentiated effector memory CD45RA+ cells. Assay: immunoSEQ multiplex PCR; the TCRdb copy retains only in-frame clones and omits some. The sample lists about 580,000 clones, about 98% occurring once. The sample was naive CD8+ T cells sorted from blood. The origin of the receptors is a young man in good health.

The chain joins TRBV27 to TRBJ1-2; the D gene is possibly TRBD1 (5 bases). Trimming took 4 bases from V and 7 from J, leaving 16 bases between them. Germline-derived CDR1 and CDR2 are MNHEY and SMNVEV (reference sequence). This CDR3 has 14 residues. The CDR3 sequence: CASSSSGRVSGYTF. In nucleotides, the CDR3 is TGTGCCAGCAGTTCCTCAGGGAGGGTCTCTGGCTACACCTTC.

The chain links TRBV7-8 to TRBJ2-1, with 11 nucleotides matching TRBD2. The length of the CDR3 is 15 residues. The V gene end was trimmed by 1 base and the J gene end by 9 bases; junction bases not matched to a gene: 5. CDR1 is SGHVS, CDR2 FQNEAQ, per germline. The CDR3 loop reads CASSLEASGRREQFF. CDR3 coding DNA: TGTGCCAGCAGCTTAGAGGCTAGCGGGAGGCGTGAGCAGTTCTTC.

Regarding this clone: Sequence at one end of the junction differs from germline and may be a read error. This rearrangement joins TRBV5-4 to TRBJ2-1, with D possibly being TRBD2 (6 bases). This CDR3 contains 15 residues. Germline V lookup: CDR1 SGHNT, CDR2 YYREEE (reference sequence). CDR3 DNA sequence: TGTGCCAGCAGGTTGGCCCCGGGAGAGCTCGATGAGCAGTTCTTC. It codes for CASRLAPGELDEQFF.

V is TRBV11-3 and J is TRBJ2-6, with 9 bases identical to TRBD1. The CDR3 loop spans 19 amino acids. Germline CDR1 and CDR2: SGHNT and YENEEA. V was clipped by 5 bases and J by 0 bases; unmatched bases: 11. The CDR3, as DNA: TGTGCCAGCAGCATGAGATCGGGACAGGGAGGCTCTGGGGCCAACGTCCTGACTTTC. Its translation: CASSMRSGQGGSGANVLTF.

J is TRBJ1-1 and V is TRBV25-1, with D possibly being TRBD1 (5 bases). The length of the CDR3 is 16 residues. V shed 0 bases and J shed 4 bases, with 15 bases lying between them. CDR1 is MGHDK, CDR2 SYGVNS, per germline. CDR3 nucleotide sequence: TGTGCCAGCAGTGAATATATACCAGGGATGGGCACTGAAGCTTTCTTT. Translating it yields CASSEYIPGMGTEAFF.

This chain connects TRBV7-9 to TRBJ1-1, with D maybe TRBD1 (5 bases). The CDR3 contains 16 residues. Germline CDR1 SEHNR, CDR2 FQNEAQ (reference sequence). V was pared by 5 bases and J by 1 base, with 17 bases between. In DNA form, the CDR3 reads TGTGCCAGCAGCGTCATCCGGGCAGGGCCGAACACTGAAGCTTTCTTT. Protein: CASSVIRAGPNTEAFF.